The 17 T cell receptor beta chains in this list originate from one sample, sequenced in a study of post-analysis software for immune sequencing data. Study-level results: Included in a set of about 5 TRBV segments more frequent in patients than controls were TRBV5-6, TRBV5-1 and TRBV20-1.

Unique molecular identifiers were carried by the TCR beta cDNA libraries. TCRdb redid the calling of the PCR reads with MiXCR, one entry per CDR3 protein. The sample lists hundreds of thousands of distinct CDR3 sequences; over 45% were seen once. No antigen has been assigned to these receptors. The sequenced sample was blood. Source of these receptors: a girl aged 2 to 9 with multiple sclerosis.

The V call is TRBV6-5, the J call TRBJ2-1; 7 bases are shared with TRBD2. Germline loops: CDR1 MNHEY, CDR2 SVGAGI. The CDR3 sequence is 14 residues long. V was clipped by 6 bases and J by 4 bases; unmatched bases: 6. The CDR3 DNA is TGTGCCAGCAGGCCCCGGACTAGTTACAATGAGCAGTTCTTC. This codes for CASRPRTSYNEQFF.

The V and J genes are TRBV29-1 and TRBJ2-7, with D unclear. Germline CDR1 and CDR2: SQVTM and ANQGSEA. The length of the CDR3 is 13 residues. V was shortened by 5 bases and J by 4 bases, with 15 bases between the two germline ends. The CDR3 spells CSVRSRLSYEQYF. In DNA form, the CDR3 reads TGCAGCGTTCGCAGCCGCTTATCTTACGAGCAGTACTTC.

The V gene is TRBV4-3, the J gene TRBJ1-2, with D possibly being TRBD1 (6 bases). In germline, CDR1 is LGHNA, CDR2 YSLEER. The V gene lost 0 bases and the J gene lost 7 bases, with 12 bases spanning the gap. The CDR3 length is 14 residues. The CDR3 DNA is TGCGCCAGCAGCCAAGACCACAGGGCTGGTGGCTACACCTTC. It codes for CASSQDHRAGGYTF.

The chain couples TRBV10-3 to TRBJ2-5, with no clear D. The CDR3 contains 14 residues. CDR1 ENHRY and CDR2 SYGVKD come from the germline V gene. Trimming removed 4 bases at V and 3 bases at J, with 12 bases between. The CDR3 here is CAISAVAGEETQYF. CDR3 DNA sequence: TGTGCCATCAGTGCGGTAGCTGGAGAAGAGACCCAGTACTTC.

The chain links TRBV2 to TRBJ2-1; either TRBD1 or TRBD2 may fit D (5 bases each). The CDR3 is made up of 12 amino acids. Trimming took off 3 bases at V and 11 bases at J, with 11 bases between the two ends. The germline V gene encodes CDR1 SNHLY and CDR2 FYNNEI. As DNA, the CDR3 is TGTGCCAGCAGTGATAGAGGGGAAAAGCAGTTCTTC. Encoded protein: CASSDRGEKQFF. The whole variable domain, remainder taken from reference TRBV2 and TRBJ2-1, is EPEVTQTPSHQVTQMGQEVILRCVPISNHLYFYWYRQILGQKVEFLVSFYNNEISEKSEIFDDQFSVERPDGSNFTLKIRSTKLEDSAMYFCASSDRGEKQFFGPGTRLTVL.

This clonotype came up a few times. The chain links TRBV5-4 to TRBJ2-7; 7 nucleotides agree with TRBD2. The CDR3 runs 15 residues. CDR1 is SGHNT and CDR2 is YYREEE in the germline V gene (reference sequence). V shed 2 bases, J shed 4 bases, and the junction held 9 bases outside the gene matches. The CDR3 DNA reads TGTGCCAGCAGCTTACGAGCGGGAACCGTTTACGAGCAGTACTTC. Encoded protein: CASSLRAGTVYEQYF.

This clonotype was seen a few times. CDR3 in amino acids: CASSQVGQGNYGYTF. The CDR3 DNA reads TGTGCCAGCAGTCAGGTCGGACAGGGGAACTATGGCTACACCTTC. The chain has TRBV4-2 and TRBJ1-2, with 9 bases lining up with TRBD1. The ends lost 6 bases at V and 2 bases at J; junction bases unmatched: 7. The CDR3 consists of 15 residues. The germline V gene has CDR1 LGHNA and CDR2 YNFKEQ.

J is TRBJ2-1 and V is TRBV10-3, with TRBD2 identical over 12 bases. Per the germline V gene, CDR1 is ENHRY and CDR2 is SYGVKD. J was trimmed by 8 bases and V by 6 bases; bases with no gene match: 11. This CDR3 has 16 amino acids. The CDR3 coding sequence is TGTGCCATCAGACCTTCGACTAGCGGGGGCAAAGATGAGCAGTTCTTC. Its protein is CAIRPSTSGGKDEQFF.

The V call is TRBV20-1, the J call TRBJ1-6, with a weak D call TRBD1 (5 bases). The V end lost 1 base, the J end lost 9 bases, and 13 bases lay between the germline ends. Germline V gives CDR1 DFQATT, CDR2 SNEGSKA (reference sequence). The CDR3 has 14 amino acids. CDR3 amino acids: CSARAHSGGSPLHF. The CDR3 DNA is TGCAGTGCTAGAGCCCACTCTGGGGGTTCACCCCTCCACTTT.

The chain links TRBV5-1 to TRBJ2-1; TRBD1 aligns across 9 bases. This CDR3 has 15 residues. J was trimmed by 9 bases and V by 1 base; bases with no gene match: 8. CDR1 and CDR2 (germline): SGHRS, YFSETQ. The CDR3 DNA follows: TGCGCCAGCAGCTTGCTGGGACAGGGCCAAAGTGAGCAGTTCTTC. Its protein product is CASSLLGQGQSEQFF.

To note about this clonotype: An end of the junction differs from the germline gene, which may be a read error. The chain combines TRBV6-1 with TRBJ2-7, with 12 bases that match TRBD1. The CDR3 runs to 18 residues. Germline V CDR1 and CDR2: MNHNS, SASEGT. CDR3 in DNA: TGTGACAGCAGCAGTTGGGACAGGGGGCGAAGTAGACCCTACGAGCAGTACTTC. Its translation: CDSSSWDRGRSRPYEQYF.

This clonotype came up a few times. The rearrangement joins TRBV5-1 to TRBJ2-3; D uncertain. V lost 0 bases, J lost 10 bases, and 9 bases lay in between. Germline-derived CDR1 and CDR2 are SGHRS and YFSETQ. The CDR3 is 12 amino acids. CDR3: CASSLGREAQYF. The CDR3 bases are TGCGCCAGCAGCTTGGGCAGAGAGGCGCAGTATTTT. Supplemented by reference TRBV5-1 and TRBJ2-3, the full variable domain reads KAGVTQTPRYLIKTRGQQVTLSCSPISGHRSVSWYQQTPGQGLQFLFEYFSETQRNKGNFPGRFSGRQFSNSRSEMNVSTLELGDSALYLCASSLGREAQYFGPGTRLTVL.

This clonotype was seen only a few times. The chain joins TRBV20-1 to TRBJ2-5; 12 bases line up with TRBD2. Germline V CDR1 and CDR2: DFQATT, SNEGSKA (reference sequence). With V trimmed by 2 bases and J by 1 base, 5 bases remained unmatched. The length of the CDR3 is 16 residues. The CDR3 sequence: CSARIGLAGPQETQYF. In nucleotides, the CDR3 is TGCAGTGCTAGAATTGGACTAGCGGGGCCCCAAGAGACCCAGTACTTC.

V gene TRBV24-1 combines with J gene TRBJ1-2, with D possibly TRBD1 on 5 matching bases. This CDR3 is built from 14 residues. V was shortened by 3 bases and J by 8 bases, with 15 bases between the two germline ends. Germline CDR1 is KGHDR and CDR2 is SFDVKD. The CDR3 sequence is CATSDITGFSGYTF. The CDR3 nucleotides are TGTGCCACCAGTGATATAACAGGTTTTTCAGGCTACACCTTC.

This clonotype showed up just once. The chain joins TRBV3-1 to TRBJ2-1, with TRBD2 as a possible D gene (7 bases). Trimming removed 0 bases at V and 1 base at J, with 19 bases between. The length of the CDR3 is 19 residues. Germline assignment: CDR1 LGHDT and CDR2 YNNKEL (reference sequence). CDR3 protein: CASSQDLEGGSLSYNEQFF. CDR3 DNA: TGTGCCAGCAGCCAAGATCTAGAGGGGGGGTCTCTATCCTACAATGAGCAGTTCTTC.

This rearrangement joins TRBV5-8 to TRBJ1-2; TRBD1 matches 9 bases. Germline CDR1 reads SGHTS; CDR2 reads YDEGEE. The CDR3 runs to 15 residues. With 3 bases clipped from V and 9 bases from J, the junction kept 12 bases outside the gene matches. The DNA of the CDR3 is TGTGCCAGCAGCTGGGGGACAGGGTTATTCCCCAGCTACACCTTC. Its translation is CASSWGTGLFPSYTF. The complete variable domain, with remaining parts taken from reference TRBV5-8 and TRBJ1-2, reads EAGVTQSPTHLIKTRGQQATLRCSPISGHTSVYWYQQALGLGLQFLLWYDEGEERNRGNFPPRFSGRQFPNYSSELNVNALELEDSALYLCASSWGTGLFPSYTFGSGTRLTVV.

This clonotype was counted between two and nine times. V and J are TRBV6-5 and TRBJ2-3; TRBD2 agrees at 16 bases. This CDR3 contains 17 residues. The V and J ends lost 0 bases and 11 bases, in that order; junction bases with no gene match: 8. The germline V gene has CDR1 MNHEY and CDR2 SVGAGI. CDR3: CASSYSGTSGRASRQYF. The DNA of the CDR3 is TGTGCCAGCAGTTACTCTGGGACTAGCGGGAGGGCCTCCAGGCAGTATTTT.